This T cell receptor (beta chain) was retrieved from a study of blood T cell repertoires in COVID-19 (dated by TCRdb to 2020 to 2021). As for the study more broadly: Samples covering the acute and convalescent phases of COVID-19 were provided by collaborators in the United States, Italy and Spain. The material from the prospective study consisted of cDNA or gDNA derived from T cells, B-cell-depleted T cells, or PBMCs. Subjects who had been exposed to COVID-19, were actively infected with it, or had recovered from it provided the deeply sampled blood TCRbeta repertoires that made up the dataset. The repertoires were released in a freely available public database meant as a resource for research on the immune response to SARS-CoV-2. The samples were drawn from two sources: the first 160 participants of the ongoing ImmuneRACE study, and 950 to 1,500 subjects contributed by 6 global collaborators. Sample metadata almost always included a de-identified subject ID, COVID-19 status, age in years and sex. Where available, HLA class I and class II types were obtained from metadata supplied by the sample provider rather than from assay-based typing. Overall study results and their limits: Clinical and demographic metadata were provided uncurated, with the amount varying by source and participant.

TCRbeta CDR3 regions were amplified from genomic DNA by means of the immunoSEQ Assay, a bias-controlled multiplex PCR. The original pipeline was this. The number of nucleated cells in each sample was estimated by amplification of reference gene primers within the assay. Sequence reads were collapsed and filtered to measure the absolute abundance of every unique TCRbeta CDR3 rearrangement. Productive Simpson clonality was computed per sample as the square root of Simpson's diversity index over productive rearrangements. TCRdb carries this immuneACCESS record with in-frame sequences only. Its versions omit some clonotypes, under half of them owing to an unresolved V gene in the studies checked, with the rest unexplained. The V and J calls and clone size come from that table; D and trimming were worked out from the DNA. The sample table holds 250,000 to 300,000 clones, of which about nine tenths were seen once. Of the sample, 0.94% is held by the ten largest clones.

Another Seattle source contributed samples from volunteer blood donors who had recovered from COVID-19. The collaborating institutions used their own protocols to collect whole blood in K2EDTA tubes. For TCRbeta analysis, collaborator samples were shipped as frozen whole blood, as isolated PBMCs, or as DNA extracted from either sample type. Comments on this clone: Its antigen has not been determined. The input lacks base qualities; no much larger clone sits a single base away.

Sequences were obtained from peripheral blood. This TCR came from a middle-aged woman who had recovered from COVID-19.

Read as DNA, the sequence is TGTGCCAGCAGTTATAGGCGCGGAAGCACAGATACGCAGTATTTT. It codes for CASSYRRGSTDTQYF. The rearrangement joined TRBV6-2 or TRBV6-3 to TRBJ2-3; there is no confident call for the D gene. The germline ends are 10 bases apart after V is trimmed by 3 bases and J by 0 bases. The CDR3 covers 15 residues, taking in both the cysteine and the phenylalanine. CDR3 DNA is the only sequence kept; it has 45 bases, read in frame from the first base. Sequences MNHEY (CDR1) and SVGEGT (CDR2) are obtained from the germline V gene.